This T cell receptor beta chain was identified in a study of metastatic and nonmetastatic thyroid tumors (dated by TCRdb to about 2020). As for the study more broadly: Repertoires from peripheral blood and from tumor or nodule tissue samples of malignant and benign thyroid patients were compared.

No treatment had been received by any patient before thyroid surgery. Using T-cell receptor beta sequencing, the researchers looked back retrospectively at clinical samples from patients, gathered between about 2012 and 2018. The method behind the library was PCR. The sequencing machine was an Illumina HiSeq 4000. High-throughput sequencing was used to profile the CDR3 region of the TCR beta-chain in every patient. Per the source publication's procedure: A classifier to discriminate distant-metastatic papillary thyroid cancer patients was built from CDR3 differences across clinicopathological groups. To measure repertoire diversity the researchers used the Shannon index, while the Morisita-Horn index served to gauge how similar the tumor and blood repertoires were. TCRdb's own reprocessing of the public reads used fastp at Q25 and MiXCR and kept productive beta chains. It is TCRdb's table, rather than the study itself, that gives the V and J calls and clone size. The table for this sample lists about 20,000 clones; about a quarter of them were counted only once. The ten largest make up 5.5% to 8% of the sample.

CDR1 SGHTA and CDR2 FQGTGA are derived from the germline V gene. From the cysteine through the phenylalanine, the CDR3 covers 13 amino acids. The entry retains the CDR3 DNA only, 39 bases that are in frame from base 1. Trimming costs V 5 bases and J 3 bases, and their ends lie 9 bases apart. For this clone: This clone's antigen is unknown. No base quality information exists; no much larger clone differs at one position.

Broad study findings and their caveats: In both blood and tumor samples, malignant tumors were reported to have significantly higher TCR beta diversity than benign nodules.

The sample taken for sequencing was tumor tissue. This receptor was identified in a female donor with papillary thyroid cancer or a benign thyroid nodule (not recorded which). Some clones in this sample may be carry-over from other donors' samples. The chain uses TRBV7-3 and TRBJ2-3; the D segment cannot be called with confidence. The nucleotide sequence is TGTGCCAGCAGCAGGGCGAGGACAGATACGCAGTATTTT. The translation is CASSRARTDTQYF.